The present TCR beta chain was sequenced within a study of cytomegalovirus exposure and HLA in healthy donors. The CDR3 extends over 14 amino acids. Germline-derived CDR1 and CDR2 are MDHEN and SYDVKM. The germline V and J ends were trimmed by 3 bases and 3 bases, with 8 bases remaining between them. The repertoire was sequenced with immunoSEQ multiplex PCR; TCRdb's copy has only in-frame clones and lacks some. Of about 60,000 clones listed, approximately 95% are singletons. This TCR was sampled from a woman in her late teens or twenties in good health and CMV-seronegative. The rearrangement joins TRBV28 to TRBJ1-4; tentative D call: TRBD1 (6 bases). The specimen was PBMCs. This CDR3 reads CASSFTGSNEKLFF. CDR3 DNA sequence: TGTGCCAGCAGTTTCACAGGGTCTAATGAAAAACTGTTTTTT.